Listed here are 17 T cell receptor beta chains from one sample, sequenced in a study of blood T cell repertoires in COVID-19. This table comes from immunoSEQ multiplex PCR, and its TCRdb copy is limited to in-frame clones, with some not included. Of 300,000 to 400,000 clones in the sample, over 70% were seen once. Sequences were obtained from PBMCs or T cells enriched from blood (not recorded which). The receptors here all came from a man aged 25-40 years who had recovered from COVID-19.

The CDR3 protein is CASSSQGTGNTIYF. The CDR3 region has the DNA TGTGCCAGCAGCTCACAGGGAACTGGAAACACCATATATTTT. The chain combines TRBV7-6 with TRBJ1-3, with a tentative D call TRBD1 (6 bases). CDR1 and CDR2 from the germline V gene are SGHVS and FNYEAQ. The CDR3 has 14 amino acids. With 4 bases removed from V and 2 bases from J, the gap between germline ends came to 9 bases.

V gene TRBV23-1 combines with J gene TRBJ2-3; possibly TRBD1 for D (5 bases). TRBV23-1 is assigned to the ORF class and has an uncertain function. This CDR3 spans 17 amino acids. The V gene lost 3 bases and the J gene lost 0 bases, with 16 bases spanning the gap. CDR3 amino acids: CASSQDGHTPSTDTQYF. CDR3 coding DNA: TGCGCCAGCAGTCAGGACGGACACACCCCTAGCACAGATACGCAGTATTTT.

The chain joins TRBV5-1 to TRBJ1-1; tentative D call: TRBD1 (5 bases). V was trimmed by 1 base and J by 5 bases, leaving 9 bases between them. This CDR3 has 13 residues. Looked up from germline, CDR1 is SGHRS and CDR2 is YFSETQ. CDR3 in amino acids: CASSLYGGTEAFF. DNA of the CDR3: TGCGCCAGCAGCTTGTATGGGGGGACTGAAGCTTTCTTT.

The chain uses TRBV28 and TRBJ1-5; D remains ambiguous. Looked up from germline, CDR1 is MDHEN and CDR2 is SYDVKM. V was pared by 2 bases and J by 9 bases, with 14 bases between. The CDR3 is made up of 14 amino acids. The CDR3 loop reads CASSLVTAGRPQHF. CDR3 nucleotide sequence: TGTGCCAGCAGTTTAGTAACAGCCGGAAGGCCCCAGCATTTT.

Only one count was recorded for this clone. V gene TRBV5-1 combines with J gene TRBJ2-1, with TRBD1 identical over 9 bases. The junction had 6 bases not matched to a gene; V was cut back by 0 bases and J by 5 bases. CDR3 length: 16 amino acids. Germline-derived CDR1 and CDR2 are SGHRS and YFSETQ. The CDR3 bases are TGCGCCAGCAGCTTGGTAGGGACAGGGATAGACAATGAGCAGTTCTTC. It translates to CASSLVGTGIDNEQFF.

This clone was seen a single time. The chain has TRBV6-5 and TRBJ2-7; the D gene is possibly TRBD1 (5 bases). The CDR3 covers 16 residues. CDR1 MNHEY and CDR2 SVGAGI come from the germline V gene. Trimming took 4 bases from V and 2 from J, leaving 18 bases between them. This CDR3 reads CASSWGSGPHPYEQYF. The DNA for the CDR3 is TGTGCCAGCAGTTGGGGCTCCGGACCACATCCCTACGAGCAGTACTTC.

The chain has TRBV5-1 and TRBJ1-5; weak D call: TRBD1 (5 bases). The V gene lost 5 bases and the J gene lost 4 bases, with 10 bases spanning the gap. The CDR3 sequence is 13 residues long. Germline V lookup: CDR1 SGHRS, CDR2 YFSETQ. CDR3 nucleotides: TGCGCCAGCAGGCGGGGGGATAATCAGCCCCAGCATTTT. Protein sequence: CASRRGDNQPQHF.

This chain connects TRBV2 to TRBJ2-5; 14 nucleotides match TRBD2. The CDR3 is 17 residues long. V dropped 6 bases and J dropped 2; count of bases not matched to a gene: 8. CDR1 SNHLY and CDR2 FYNNEI come from the germline V gene. CDR3 nucleotide sequence: TGTGCCAGCAGGACAGGAGGGACTAGCGGGGGACAAGAGACCCAGTACTTC. It yields the protein CASRTGGTSGGQETQYF.

The chain joins TRBV11-2 to TRBJ1-2; D is perhaps TRBD1 (6 bases). The ends were cut back, 0 bases at V and 3 bases at J, with 8 bases in the middle. There are 14 residues in the CDR3. CDR1 SGHAT and CDR2 FQNNGV come from the germline V gene. DNA of the CDR3: TGTGCCAGCAGCTTAGACAGGGGAGACTATGGCTACACCTTC. Its translation is CASSLDRGDYGYTF.

The CDR3 spells CASSHQTGTTTGRETQYF. In DNA form, the CDR3 reads TGTGCCAGCTCGCATCAAACCGGGACTACGACGGGGCGAGAGACCCAGTACTTC. The rearrangement joins TRBV18 to TRBJ2-5; TRBD2 matches 7 bases. The CDR3 runs 18 residues. Germline V lookup: CDR1 KGHSH, CDR2 LQKENI. V was clipped by 6 bases and J by 4 bases; unmatched bases: 20.

The gene calls are TRBV19 and TRBJ1-5; perhaps TRBD1 as D (5 bases). The germline CDR1 and CDR2 sequences are LNHDA and SQIVND (reference sequence). The V and J ends lost 3 bases and 7 bases respectively, with 16 bases between them. The length of the CDR3 is 15 residues. CDR3 bases: TGTGCCAGTAGTATCGGTTGGAGGGGCGGCCAGCCCCAGCATTTT. Amino acid sequence: CASSIGWRGGQPQHF.

The V and J genes are TRBV7-9 and TRBJ2-4; 15 bases are shared with TRBD2. CDR1 is SEHNR and CDR2 is FQNEAQ in the germline V gene (reference sequence). V shed 5 bases, J shed 0 bases, and the junction held 8 bases outside the gene matches. This CDR3 is 19 amino acids long. The CDR3 sequence: CASSPGLAGGLLAKNIQYF. As DNA, the CDR3 is TGTGCCAGCAGCCCGGGACTAGCGGGGGGATTACTAGCCAAAAACATTCAGTACTTC.

The chain recombines TRBV28 with TRBJ1-2, with TRBD1 identical over 8 bases. The CDR3 has 16 residues. Unmatched junction bases numbered 10, after V lost 1 base and J lost 6 bases. The germline V gene encodes CDR1 MDHEN and CDR2 SYDVKM. The CDR3 protein is CASSLYPPGQANGYTF. CDR3 DNA sequence: TGTGCCAGCAGTTTATATCCCCCGGGACAGGCGAATGGCTACACCTTC.

The rearrangement links TRBV5-1 to TRBJ1-6; D may be TRBD1 (5 bases). Germline lookup yields CDR1 SGHRS and CDR2 YFSETQ. There are 15 residues in the CDR3. Trimming removed 0 bases from V and 7 bases from J, with 11 bases in between. CDR3: CASSLAADTNSPLHF. The CDR3, as DNA: TGCGCCAGCAGCTTGGCCGCGGACACCAATTCACCCCTCCACTTT.

The genes are TRBV2 and TRBJ1-5, with TRBD1 matching 8 bases. Germline values: CDR1 SNHLY, CDR2 FYNNEI. The CDR3 has 17 amino acids. The J segment lost 0 bases and the V segment lost 5 bases, leaving 9 bases of the junction unmatched. CDR3 loop: CASSMTGASNSNQPQHF. The CDR3 nucleotides are TGTGCCAGCAGTATGACAGGGGCCTCCAATAGCAATCAGCCCCAGCATTTT.

This clone was picked up a small number of times. This chain joins TRBV2 and TRBJ1-1; a weak D match, TRBD1 (6 bases). Germline V gives CDR1 SNHLY, CDR2 FYNNEI. CDR3 length equals 13 residues. Deletions cut 5 bases from V and 1 base from J, with 8 bases between. The CDR3 sequence is CASSRRGNTEAFF. The DNA for the CDR3 is TGTGCCAGCAGTCGCAGGGGGAACACTGAAGCTTTCTTT. Full variable domain (remainder filled in from reference TRBV2 and TRBJ1-1): EPEVTQTPSHQVTQMGQEVILRCVPISNHLYFYWYRQILGQKVEFLVSFYNNEISEKSEIFDDQFSVERPDGSNFTLKIRSTKLEDSAMYFCASSRRGNTEAFFGQGTRLTVV.

This sequence joins TRBV6-5 and TRBJ2-7, with 7 bases aligning to TRBD2. The CDR3 totals 15 residues. With V trimmed by 7 bases and J by 5 bases, 14 bases remained unmatched. Germline V lookup: CDR1 MNHEY, CDR2 SVGAGI. The DNA of the CDR3 is TGTGCCAGCACTCCCCTCTCGGGGGGATGGGACGAGCAGTACTTC. Translated, it gives CASTPLSGGWDEQYF.